This is a list of T cell receptor beta chains from one sample in a study of monozygotic twins with inflammatory bowel disease. TCRdb processed the 5' RACE reads again and assigns one entry to each CDR3 protein, with no DNA. The sample includes about 440,000 distinct CDR3 sequences. Material: blood. These receptors came from a human donor with ulcerative colitis or Crohn's disease, or a healthy co-twin of an affected twin (not recorded which). The CDR3 runs from the conserved cysteine through the conserved F or W.

CDR3 protein: CASSSDRGLYGYTF; J gene: TRBJ1-2; V gene: TRBV7-2
CDR3 protein: CASPPPGRIEAFF; J gene: TRBJ1-1; V gene: TRBV19
CDR3 protein: CASNDRGDQETQYF; J gene: TRBJ2-5; V gene: TRBV10-2
CDR3 protein: CSATTGPPYYGYTF; J gene: TRBJ1-2; V gene: TRBV20-1
CDR3 protein: CASSSTGFYGYTF; J gene: TRBJ1-2; V gene: TRBV7-9
CDR3 protein: CASWALSSYNSPLHF; J gene: TRBJ1-6; V gene: TRBV21-1
CDR3 protein: CASSPLRGYGYTF; J gene: TRBJ1-2; V gene: TRBV28
CDR3 protein: CASGPDRYNEQFF; J gene: TRBJ2-1; V gene: TRBV11-2
CDR3 protein: CASSQGVAVSSYEQYF; J gene: TRBJ2-7; V gene: TRBV3-1
CDR3 protein: CASSVGEAGGIVNSPLHF; J gene: TRBJ1-6; V gene: TRBV11-2
CDR3 protein: CASSNRTGREFF; J gene: TRBJ2-1; V gene: TRBV19
CDR3 protein: CASSHGGETQYF; J gene: TRBJ2-5; V gene: TRBV6-6
CDR3 protein: CAWSVLGDTQYF; J gene: TRBJ2-3; V gene: TRBV30
CDR3 protein: CAISGDGAYEQYF; J gene: TRBJ2-7; V gene: TRBV10-3
CDR3 protein: CASSYSDRDYEQYF; J gene: TRBJ2-7; V gene: TRBV6-5
CDR3 protein: CASSASRATDTQYF; J gene: TRBJ2-3; V gene: TRBV7-2